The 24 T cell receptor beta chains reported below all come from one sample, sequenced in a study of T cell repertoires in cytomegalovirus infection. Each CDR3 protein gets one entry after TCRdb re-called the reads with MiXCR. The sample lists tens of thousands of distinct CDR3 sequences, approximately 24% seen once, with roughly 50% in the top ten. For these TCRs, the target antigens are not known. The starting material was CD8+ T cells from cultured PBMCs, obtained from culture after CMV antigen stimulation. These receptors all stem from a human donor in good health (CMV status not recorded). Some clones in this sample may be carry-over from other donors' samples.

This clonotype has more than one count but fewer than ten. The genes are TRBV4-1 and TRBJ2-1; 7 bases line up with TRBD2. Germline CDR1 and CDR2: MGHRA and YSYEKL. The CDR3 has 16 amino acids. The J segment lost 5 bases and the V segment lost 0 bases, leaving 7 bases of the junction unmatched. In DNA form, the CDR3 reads TGCGCCAGCAGCCAAGAGGTTTCGGGGGGAGACAATGAGCAGTTCTTC. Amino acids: CASSQEVSGGDNEQFF.

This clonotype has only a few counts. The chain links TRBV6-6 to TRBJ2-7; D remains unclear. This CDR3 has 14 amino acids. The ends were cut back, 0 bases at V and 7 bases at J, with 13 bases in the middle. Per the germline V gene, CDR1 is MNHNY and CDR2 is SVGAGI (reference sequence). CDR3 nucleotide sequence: TGTGCCAGCAGTTACTCAGGCTCTGGGCAGGAGCAGTACTTC. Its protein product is CASSYSGSGQEQYF.

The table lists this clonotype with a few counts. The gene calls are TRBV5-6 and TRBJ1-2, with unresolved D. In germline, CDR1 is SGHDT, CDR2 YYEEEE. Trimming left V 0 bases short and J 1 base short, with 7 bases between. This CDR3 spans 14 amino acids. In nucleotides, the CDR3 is TGTGCCAGCAGCTTGGCCCCGAATAACTATGGCTACACCTTC. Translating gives CASSLAPNNYGYTF.

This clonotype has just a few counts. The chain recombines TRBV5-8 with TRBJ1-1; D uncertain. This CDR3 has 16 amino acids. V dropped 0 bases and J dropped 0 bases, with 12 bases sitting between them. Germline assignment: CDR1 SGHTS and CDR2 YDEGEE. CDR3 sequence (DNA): TGTGCCAGCAGCTTGGCACCGGAGCACATGAACACTGAAGCTTTCTTT. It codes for CASSLAPEHMNTEAFF.

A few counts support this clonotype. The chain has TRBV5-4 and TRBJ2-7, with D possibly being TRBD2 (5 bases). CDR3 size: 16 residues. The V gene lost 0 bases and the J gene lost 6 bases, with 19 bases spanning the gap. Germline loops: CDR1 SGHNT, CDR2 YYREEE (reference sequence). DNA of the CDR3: TGTGCCAGCAGCTTGGAGGCACAGATCGTCGCGGGCGAGCAGTACTTC. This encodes CASSLEAQIVAGEQYF.

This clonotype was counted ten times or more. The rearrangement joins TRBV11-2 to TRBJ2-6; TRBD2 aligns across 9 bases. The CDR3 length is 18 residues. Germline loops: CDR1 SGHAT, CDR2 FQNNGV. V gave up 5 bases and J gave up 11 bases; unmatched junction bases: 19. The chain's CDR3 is CASSPPGTSLAGIDVLTF. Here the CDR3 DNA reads TGTGCCAGCAGCCCTCCAGGGACTAGCCTGGCAGGCATCGACGTCCTGACTTTC.

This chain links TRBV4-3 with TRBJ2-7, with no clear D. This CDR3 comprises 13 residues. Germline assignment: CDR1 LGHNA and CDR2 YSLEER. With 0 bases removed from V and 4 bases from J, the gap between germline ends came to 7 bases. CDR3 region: CASSQDRVYEQYF. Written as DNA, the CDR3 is TGCGCCAGCAGCCAAGATAGGGTATACGAGCAGTACTTC.

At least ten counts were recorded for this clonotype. The CDR3 loop is CASSLQDMRSLHF. In DNA, the CDR3 is TGTGCCAGTAGTCTGCAGGATATGAGGTCCCTCCACTTT. The rearrangement joins TRBV19 to TRBJ1-6; D gene uncertain. The CDR3 sequence is 13 residues long. CDR1 and CDR2 from the germline V gene are LNHDA and SQIVND (reference sequence). Trimming removed 5 bases from V and 14 bases from J, with 16 bases in between.

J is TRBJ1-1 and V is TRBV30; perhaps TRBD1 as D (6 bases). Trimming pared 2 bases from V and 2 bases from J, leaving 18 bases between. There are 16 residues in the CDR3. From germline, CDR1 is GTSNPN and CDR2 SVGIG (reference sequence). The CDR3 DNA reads TGTGCCTGGAGTTTGGGGGGCTGGGGGGAAAACACTGAAGCTTTCTTT. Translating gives CAWSLGGWGENTEAFF.

Here the CDR3 DNA reads TGTGCCAGTACCGCAGACGTCGTAGACAGGATAAGCAATCAGCCCCAGCATTTT. This translates into CASTADVVDRISNQPQHF. This chain joins TRBV19 and TRBJ1-5; TRBD1 is a possible D gene (6 bases). Germline CDR1 reads LNHDA; CDR2 reads SQIVND (reference sequence). This CDR3 contains 18 residues. Trimming removed 7 bases at V and 1 base at J, with 23 bases between.

CDR3 coding DNA: TGCGCCAGCAGCCCGGGACAGGGCGTGGGTTCACCCCTCCACTTT. Translating it yields CASSPGQGVGSPLHF. This chain uses TRBV5-1 with TRBJ1-6, with 9 bases fitting TRBD1. CDR1 SGHRS and CDR2 YFSETQ come from the germline V gene. The CDR3 is made up of 15 amino acids. Trimming cost V 4 bases and J 9 bases; bases outside gene matches: 8. The full variable domain, with the rest looked up from reference TRBV5-1 and TRBJ1-6, is KAGVTQTPRYLIKTRGQQVTLSCSPISGHRSVSWYQQTPGQGLQFLFEYFSETQRNKGNFPGRFSGRQFSNSRSEMNVSTLELGDSALYLCASSPGQGVGSPLHFGNGTRLTVT.

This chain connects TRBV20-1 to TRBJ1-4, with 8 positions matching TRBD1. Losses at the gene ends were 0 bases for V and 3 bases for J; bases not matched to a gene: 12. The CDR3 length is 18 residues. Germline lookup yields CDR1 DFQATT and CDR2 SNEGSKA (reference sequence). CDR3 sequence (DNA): TGCAGTGCTAGAGATAGCTTCCAGGGGGCGATAGCTAATGAAAAACTGTTTTTT. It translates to CSARDSFQGAIANEKLFF.

The CDR3 DNA is TGCAGTGCTGTCCGACAGGGGGTTGACACCGGGGAGCTGTTTTTT. Amino acid sequence: CSAVRQGVDTGELFF. The chain is built from TRBV20-1 and TRBJ2-2; 9 bases are a match to TRBD1. This CDR3 spans 15 amino acids. With 5 bases clipped from V and 3 bases from J, the junction kept 7 bases outside the gene matches. Germline CDR1 and CDR2: DFQATT and SNEGSKA (reference sequence).

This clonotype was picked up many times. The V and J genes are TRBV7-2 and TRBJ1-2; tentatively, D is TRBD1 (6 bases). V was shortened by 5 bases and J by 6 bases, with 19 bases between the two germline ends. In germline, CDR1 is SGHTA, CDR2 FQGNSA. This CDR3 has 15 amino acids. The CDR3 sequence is CASSLFAAAGDGYTF. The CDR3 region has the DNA TGTGCCAGCAGCCTATTCGCCGCGGCAGGGGATGGCTACACCTTC.

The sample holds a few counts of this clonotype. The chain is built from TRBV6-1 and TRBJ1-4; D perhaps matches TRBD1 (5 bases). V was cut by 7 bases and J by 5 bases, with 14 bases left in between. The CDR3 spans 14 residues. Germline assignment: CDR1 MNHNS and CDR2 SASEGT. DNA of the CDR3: TGTGCCAGCATCGAAAGGGGCAGCAATGAAAAACTGTTTTTT. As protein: CASIERGSNEKLFF.

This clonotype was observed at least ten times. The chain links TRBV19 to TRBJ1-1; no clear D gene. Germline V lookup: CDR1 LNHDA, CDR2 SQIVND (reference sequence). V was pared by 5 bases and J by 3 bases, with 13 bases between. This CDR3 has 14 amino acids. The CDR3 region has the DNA TGTGCCAGTAGTCCCAGGAGGCGGGACACTGAAGCTTTCTTT. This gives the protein CASSPRRRDTEAFF. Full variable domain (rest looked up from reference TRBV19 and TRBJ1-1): DGGITQSPKYLFRKEGQNVTLSCEQNLNHDAMYWYRQDPGQGLRLIYYSQIVNDFQKGDIAEGYSVSREKKESFPLTVTSAQKNPTAFYLCASSPRRRDTEAFFGQGTRLTVV.

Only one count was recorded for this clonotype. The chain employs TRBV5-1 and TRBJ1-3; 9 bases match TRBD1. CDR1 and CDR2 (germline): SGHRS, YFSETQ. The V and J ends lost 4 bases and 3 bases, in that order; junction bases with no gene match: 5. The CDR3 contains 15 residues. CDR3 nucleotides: TGCGCCAGCAGCCTGGACAGGGGCAATGGAAACACCATATATTTT. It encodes CASSLDRGNGNTIYF.

The CDR3 region has the DNA TGCGCCAGCAGTCAATTCAGGGCACCCGGGACTAGGACTAGCACAGATACGCAGTATTTT. It yields the protein CASSQFRAPGTRTSTDTQYF. The chain employs TRBV23-1 and TRBJ2-3; 8 nucleotides line up with TRBD2. TRBV23-1 is recorded as an ORF, its role being uncertain. Germline trimming cut 1 base from V and 0 bases from J; bases unmatched to any gene: 15. There are 20 residues in the CDR3.

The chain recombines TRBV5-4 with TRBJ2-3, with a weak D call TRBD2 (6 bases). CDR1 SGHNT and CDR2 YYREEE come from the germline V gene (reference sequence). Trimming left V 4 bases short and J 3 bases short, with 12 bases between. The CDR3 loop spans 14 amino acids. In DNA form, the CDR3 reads TGTGCCAGCAGCCAGGACTATCGTACAGATACGCAGTATTTT. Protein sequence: CASSQDYRTDTQYF.

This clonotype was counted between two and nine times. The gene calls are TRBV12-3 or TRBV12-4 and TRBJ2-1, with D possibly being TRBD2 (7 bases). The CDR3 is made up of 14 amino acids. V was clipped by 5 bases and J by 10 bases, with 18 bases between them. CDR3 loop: CASSPLGGGMEQFF. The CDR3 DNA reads TGTGCCAGCAGTCCCCTAGGGGGGGGAATGGAGCAGTTCTTC.

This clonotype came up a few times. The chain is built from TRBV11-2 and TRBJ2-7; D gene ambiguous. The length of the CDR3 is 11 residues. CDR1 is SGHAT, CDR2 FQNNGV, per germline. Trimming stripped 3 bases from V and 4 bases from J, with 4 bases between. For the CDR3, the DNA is TGTGCCAGCAGCTTTCTTTACGAGCAGTACTTC. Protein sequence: CASSFLYEQYF.

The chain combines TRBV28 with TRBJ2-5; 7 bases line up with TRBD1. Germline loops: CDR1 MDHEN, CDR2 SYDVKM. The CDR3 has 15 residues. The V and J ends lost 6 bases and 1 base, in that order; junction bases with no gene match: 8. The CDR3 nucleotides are TGTGCCAGCAGGAGCCGGGACAGTCTCCAAGAGACCCAGTACTTC. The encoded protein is CASRSRDSLQETQYF.

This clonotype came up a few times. The CDR3 region is CASSFLGANNEQFF. CDR3 coding DNA: TGTGCCAGCAGTTTTCTGGGGGCCAACAATGAGCAGTTCTTC. The chain has TRBV12-3 or TRBV12-4 and TRBJ2-1; maybe TRBD1 (6 bases). The CDR3 loop spans 14 amino acids. V was clipped by 3 bases and J by 5 bases, with 11 bases between them.

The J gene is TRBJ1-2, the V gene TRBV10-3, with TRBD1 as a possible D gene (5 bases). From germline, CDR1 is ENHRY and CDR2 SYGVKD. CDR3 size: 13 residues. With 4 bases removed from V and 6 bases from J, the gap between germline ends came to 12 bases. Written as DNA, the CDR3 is TGTGCCATCAGTGTGTGGGGCCCCGATGGCTACACCTTC. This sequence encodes CAISVWGPDGYTF.